The clone carrying this TCR beta chain came up a few times. Its antigen remains unidentified. V was clipped by 0 bases and J by 4 bases, with 10 bases between them. CDR1 and CDR2 from the germline V gene are SGHTA and FQGNSA. The CDR3 has 16 amino acids. The sample comes from a study of beta chain features in type 1 diabetes. Broader study findings: The naive, central memory and Treg TCRB repertoires of patients appeared to be more similar to one another than those of healthy donors.

What was sequenced were expressed TCRB transcripts, since all of the isolated RNA had been reverse transcribed. Repertoires were generated with immunoSEQ multiplex PCR, while TCRdb's copy carries only in-frame clones and drops some. The sample consists of around 500,000 clones, roughly 10% of them appearing once. The TCR originated in a woman aged 18-30 years in good health. This sequence joins TRBV7-2 and TRBJ2-6; no firm D call. Sequenced input: naive CD4+ T cells from blood. The CDR3 is CASSLAAYPGANVLTF. CDR3 in DNA: TGTGCCAGCAGCTTAGCTGCCTATCCGGGGGCCAACGTCCTGACTTTC.